The clone carrying this TCR beta chain was counted only a few times. Its antigen remains unknown. This sample is drawn from a study of response to subunit inactivated influenza vaccine. Notes on the study in general: Each seasonal influenza vaccination recruits few new T cells, the authors suggested.

TCRdb independently ran MiXCR on the RT-PCR reads; one entry per CDR3 protein. The data contain roughly 570,000 distinct CDR3 sequences, 12% to 15% of them seen just once; the ten biggest clones take up around 10%. V was clipped by 1 base and J by 6 bases; unmatched bases: 8. The CDR3 contains 16 residues. CDR1 is MGHRA, CDR2 YSYEKL, per germline. The V gene is TRBV4-1, the J gene TRBJ2-2, with TRBD2 matching over 7 bases. This TCR was recovered from a man between 45 and 60 years old who received an inactivated influenza vaccine. This specimen consisted of PBMCs from blood, obtained 11 to 12 days after vaccination. In nucleotides, the CDR3 is TGCGCCAGCAGCCAAGGCTTGGCGGGAGCGGCCGGGGAGCTGTTTTTT. Residues: CASSQGLAGAAGELFF.